Listed below are T cell receptor beta chains from one sample, sequenced in a study of T cell responses to AZD1222 COVID-19 vaccine. Sequencing was performed with immunoSEQ multiplex PCR; in TCRdb, only in-frame clones are kept and a portion is missing. The table has more than 120,000 clones, roughly 88% seen once. Sequencing used peripheral blood, obtained 28 days after the second dose of the MenACWY control vaccine. These receptors came from an adult who received the MenACWY meningococcal vaccine as a control. Each CDR3 is given with its conserved first and last residue. A D gene is named only where the DNA matches it firmly. Part of the rows lack a size; the others show once, few, many or a class for expanded clones.

TRBD1,14,.,TRBV7-2,TRBJ1-2,CASSLGQGGYGYTF,TGTGCCAGCAGCTTGGGACAGGGAGGTTATGGCTACACCTTC
.,15,.,TRBV2,TRBJ2-6,CASSRYSSGANVLTF,TGTGCCAGCAGCCGATACAGCTCTGGGGCCAACGTCCTGACTTTC
.,13,.,TRBV7-3,TRBJ2-5,CASSDGYQETQYF,TGTGCCAGCTCTGACGGTTACCAAGAGACCCAGTACTTC
TRBD2,16,.,TRBV19,TRBJ2-1,CASSNVRTSGGDEQFF,TGTGCCAGTAGTAATGTGAGAACTAGCGGGGGGGATGAGCAGTTCTTC
.,12,once,TRBV11-3,TRBJ1-2,CASSLAGKRYTF,TGTGCCAGCAGCTTGGCAGGAAAAAGGTACACCTTC
.,14,once,TRBV4-3,TRBJ1-1,CASSQDLRNTEAFF,TGCGCCAGCAGCCAAGATTTGAGGAACACTGAAGCTTTCTTT
.,17,.,TRBV18,TRBJ2-7,CASSIGQTGRFGYEQYF,TGTGCCAGCTCAATAGGGCAGACTGGGAGATTTGGCTACGAGCAGTACTTC
TRBD1,13,few,TRBV2,TRBJ1-1,CACRTGRETEAFF,TGTGCCTGTAGGACAGGGAGGGAGACTGAAGCTTTCTTT
TRBD2,15,.,TRBV6-5,TRBJ2-1,CASSSSGTSGNEQFF,TGTGCCAGCAGTTCCTCGGGGACTAGCGGAAATGAGCAGTTCTTC
.,15,.,TRBV4-3,TRBJ1-2,CASSQGGQGLYGYTF,TGCGCCAGCAGCCAAGGAGGGCAGGGTCTCTATGGCTACACCTTC
.,15,.,TRBV15,TRBJ1-2,CATSRDGDSLYGYTF,TGTGCCACCAGCAGAGATGGAGACTCACTCTATGGCTACACCTTC
.,13,.,TRBV7-2,TRBJ1-2,CASSYDRVIGYTF,TGTGCCAGCAGTTACGACCGGGTCATCGGCTACACCTTC
.,14,.,TRBV5-1,TRBJ2-2,CASVEQANTGELFF,TGCGCCAGTGTAGAACAGGCTAACACCGGGGAGCTGTTTTTT
TRBD2,15,.,TRBV27,TRBJ2-7,CASSLSPGGPYEQYF,TGTGCCAGCAGTTTATCGCCGGGAGGGCCATACGAGCAGTACTTC
.,13,.,TRBV28,TRBJ1-1,CASSWGGNTEAFF,TGTGCCAGCAGTTGGGGGGGGAACACTGAAGCTTTCTTT
TRBD1,12,.,TRBV6-5,TRBJ1-3,CASRGQGASIYF,TGTGCCAGCCGAGGACAGGGGGCGTCCATATATTTT